The text below deals with one TCR beta chain. Its cognate antigen is unknown. This sample is part of a study of lymphopenia after photon versus proton radiotherapy. Points from the study as a whole: Survival link was tested only in deceased patients; proton benefit remains a possibility. Photon-treated patients lost naive T cells and TCR diversity; proton-treated stayed stable.

Some clones are missing from TCRdb's copy, which holds only in-frame ones; the method was immunoSEQ multiplex PCR. The data hold more than 45,000 clones, with about 88% observed a single time. Germline CDR1 is MNHEY and CDR2 is SVGAGI. This CDR3 spans 11 amino acids. Between the trimmed V and J ends, which lost 2 bases and 15 bases, there was a span of 11 bases. Sequenced material: peripheral blood, taken from a patient treated with proton-based radiotherapy. The J gene is TRBJ2-1, the V gene TRBV6-5, with a possible D match to TRBD1 (5 bases). This TCR was recovered from a man in his sixties with pancreatic cancer. The CDR3 sequence: CASSYMGRPFF. The CDR3, as DNA: TGTGCCAGCAGTTACATGGGGCGGCCGTTCTTC.